This T cell receptor (beta chain) is from a study of blood T cell repertoires in COVID-19. Study in general: Collection of acute and convalescent COVID-19 samples took place in the United States, Italy and Spain. The cDNA or gDNA used as material had been derived from T cells, B-cell-depleted T cells, or PBMCs.

Original methodology: Quantification of nucleated cells was approximated via reference gene primer amplification. Repertoires were generated with immunoSEQ multiplex PCR, while TCRdb's copy carries only in-frame clones and drops some. The DNA gave D and trimming, while V, J and clone size come from that table. The sample has 55,000 to 65,000 clones; over 75% are singletons. This CDR3 has 16 amino acids. Germline-derived CDR1 and CDR2 are SGDLS and YYNGEE. The V segment lost 6 bases and the J segment 3 bases; nucleotides outside the gene matches: 8. Patients in Seattle were enrolled during active infection, then followed longitudinally.

The chain couples TRBV9 to TRBJ2-1; 11 bases agree with TRBD2. Source material: peripheral blood. This TCR was recovered from a man aged 55 to 70 with COVID-19, enrolled during active disease. DNA for the CDR3: TGTGCCAGCACCATGGGGACTAGCGGTAACTACAATGAGCAGTTCTTC. This sequence encodes CASTMGTSGNYNEQFF.